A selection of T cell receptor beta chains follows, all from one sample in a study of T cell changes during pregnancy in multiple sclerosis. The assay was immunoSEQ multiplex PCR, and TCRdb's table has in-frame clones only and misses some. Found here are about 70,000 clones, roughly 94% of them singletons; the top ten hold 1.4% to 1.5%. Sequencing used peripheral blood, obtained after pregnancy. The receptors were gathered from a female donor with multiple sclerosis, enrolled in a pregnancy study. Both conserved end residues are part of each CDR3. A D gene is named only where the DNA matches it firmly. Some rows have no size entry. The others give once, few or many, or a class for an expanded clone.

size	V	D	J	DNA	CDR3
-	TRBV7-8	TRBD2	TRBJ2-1	TGTGCCAGCAGCTTAGTCGGGGCGGGAGATTTAGATGAGCAGTTCTTC	CASSLVGAGDLDEQFF
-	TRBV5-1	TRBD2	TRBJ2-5	TGCGCCAGCAGCGGAGCGGGAGGGGTTGGCGAGACCCAGTACTTC	CASSGAGGVGETQYF
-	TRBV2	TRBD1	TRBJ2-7	TGTGCCAGCACTCAGGGGGCTACCTACGAGCAGTACTTC	CASTQGATYEQYF
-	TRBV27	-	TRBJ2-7	TGTGCCAGCAGGAGAGGTTCCCACGAGCAGTACTTC	CASRRGSHEQYF
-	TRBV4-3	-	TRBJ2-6	TGCGCCAGCAGCCAAGATCTTCTTTTATCGCCGGGGGACTCTGGGGCCAACGTCCTGACTTTC	CASSQDLLLSPGDSGANVLTF
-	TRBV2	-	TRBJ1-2	TGTGCCAGCAGTGTATCTAACTATGGCTACACCTTC	CASSVSNYGYTF
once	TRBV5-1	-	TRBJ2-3	TGCGCCAGCAGCTTTTCGGGGTCCCGAGAAGATACGCAGTATTTT	CASSFSGSREDTQYF
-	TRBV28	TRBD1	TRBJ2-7	TGTGCCAGCGGGGACAGGGCGTCCGAGCAGTACTTC	CASGDRASEQYF
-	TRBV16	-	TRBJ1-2	TGTGCCAGCAGCCAATTCAGGACAGAGGGTGGCTACACCTTC	CASSQFRTEGGYTF
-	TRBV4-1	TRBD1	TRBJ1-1	TGCGCCAGCAGCCAGCACGGGACAGGAGACATGAACACTGAAGCTTTCTTT	CASSQHGTGDMNTEAFF
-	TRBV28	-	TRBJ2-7	TGTGCCAGCAGACCGCTTACTTACGAATTGGAGTACTTC	CASRPLTYELEYF
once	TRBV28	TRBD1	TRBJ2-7	TGTGCCAGCAGTAGTTGGACAGGGGAGTACTTC	CASSSWTGEYF
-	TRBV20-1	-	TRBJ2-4	TGCAGTGCTAGCGCAGGAAACATTCAGTACTTC	CSASAGNIQYF
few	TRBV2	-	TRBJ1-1	TGTGCCAGCAGGGGAGGGGTCTCGAACACTGAAGCTTTCTTT	CASRGGVSNTEAFF
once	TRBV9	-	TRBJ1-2	TGTGCCAGCAGCGGGAACAGGCGCGACAACTATGGCTACACCTTC	CASSGNRRDNYGYTF